These T cell receptor beta chains were read from a single sample in a study of T cell changes during pregnancy in multiple sclerosis. TCRdb keeps only in-frame clones here, not all; method: immunoSEQ multiplex PCR. This sample has 85,000 to 90,000 clones, with approximately 93% found just once. The sequenced sample was peripheral blood, obtained after pregnancy. Receptors were obtained from a female donor in good health, enrolled as a control in a pregnancy study. The CDR3 runs from the conserved cysteine through the conserved F or W. A D gene is named only where the DNA matches it firmly. Not all rows give a size; the values are once, few, many and, for expanded clones, a class.

- TRBJ1-2 - TRBV6-1 TGTGCCAGCAGTGGAAGTTCAGGGTCGAATTACTATGGCTACACCTTC CASSGSSGSNYYGYTF
once TRBJ1-4 - TRBV28 TGTGCCAGCAGTTCCCAAGGGGCGGAGCAAATTTCAACTAATGAAAAACTGTTTTTT CASSSQGAEQISTNEKLFF
few TRBJ2-7 - TRBV28 TGTGCCAGCAGTTCGGCCCTTGGAGGCTACGAGCAGTACTTC CASSSALGGYEQYF
- TRBJ2-1 TRBD2 TRBV19 TGTGCCAGTAGCCCGACTAGCGGTAACTACAATGAGCAGTTCTTC CASSPTSGNYNEQFF
- TRBJ2-1 TRBD2 TRBV27 TGTGCCAGCAGCCTTAGAGCGGGAGCGAAAGAGCAGTTCTTC CASSLRAGAKEQFF
- TRBJ2-3 TRBD2 TRBV6-5 TGTGCCAGCAGTTATATTAGCGGGAGTACAGATACGCAGTATTTT CASSYISGSTDTQYF
- TRBJ2-3 - TRBV27 TGTGCCAGCAAGAGAGTAGGGGTCATAGATACGCAGTATTTT CASKRVGVIDTQYF
- TRBJ1-5 - TRBV6-1 TGTGCCAGCAGTGAATCAGGGCGCGGCAATCAGCCCCAGCATTTT CASSESGRGNQPQHF
- TRBJ2-1 TRBD2 TRBV6-6 TGTGCCAGCAGCTACTCCGGGACTAGATGGAATGAGCAGTTCTTC CASSYSGTRWNEQFF
- TRBJ2-1 TRBD1 TRBV19 TGTGCCAGTAGCTCCGGGACAGGGATCAATGAGCAGTTCTTC CASSSGTGINEQFF
- TRBJ2-4 TRBD2 TRBV14 TGTGCCAGCAGCCAAGTCGCCCGGGGACTAGGATCAAACATTCAGTACTTC CASSQVARGLGSNIQYF
- TRBJ2-3 - TRBV9 TGTGCCAGCAGCGTAGGAGGAATTAGCGGAGATACGCAGTATTTT CASSVGGISGDTQYF
- TRBJ2-7 TRBD1 TRBV5-1 TGCGCCAGCAGAGTGGGGACAGGTTCCTACGAGCAGTACTTC CASRVGTGSYEQYF
- TRBJ2-7 TRBD2 TRBV18 TGTGCCAGCTCACGGGGACTAGCGGGAGTTTCCTACGAGCAGTACTTC CASSRGLAGVSYEQYF
- TRBJ1-4 - TRBV30 TGTGCTGGAGAGTCCCGGGGAAAACTGTTTTTT CAGESRGKLFF
- TRBJ2-3 - TRBV29-1 TGCAGCGTTGATAAGTCTAGCGAGGCAGATACGCAGTATTTT CSVDKSSEADTQYF
- TRBJ2-2 TRBD1 TRBV11-3 TGTGCCAGCAGCTCCTGGGGACAGGGGTACACCGGGGAGCTGTTTTTT CASSSWGQGYTGELFF
- TRBJ2-7 - TRBV2 TGTGCCAGCAGTGCCCCGACAGCAATCTACGAGCAGTACTTC CASSAPTAIYEQYF
- TRBJ1-2 TRBD1 TRBV18 TGTGCCAGCTCACCACAACAGGGGGCTCGTTATGGCTACACCTTC CASSPQQGARYGYTF
- TRBJ2-3 - TRBV7-9 TGTGCCAGCAGCTCAGGTGGTACGCAGTATTTT CASSSGGTQYF
- TRBJ2-7 TRBD2 TRBV5-4 TGTGCCAGCAGCTTGGCTAGCGGAGACGAGCAGTACTTC CASSLASGDEQYF
- TRBJ2-2 - TRBV19 TGTGCCAGTAGCCTGACAAACACCGGGGAGCTGTTTTTT CASSLTNTGELFF
once TRBJ2-1 TRBD1 TRBV15 TGTGCCACCAGCAGAGATTTAGGGGGCAGTGAGCAGTTCTTC CATSRDLGGSEQFF
- TRBJ1-2 TRBD1 TRBV5-1 TGCGCCAGCAGCTTGGGGACAGGGGACTATGGCTACACCTTC CASSLGTGDYGYTF
- TRBJ2-5 TRBD2 TRBV29-1 TGCAGCGTTGAGTACGGACCCGGGACTAGCGGGAGAAGGAGGGAGACCCAGTACTTC CSVEYGPGTSGRRRETQYF
- TRBJ2-1 TRBD2 TRBV15 TGTGCCACCAGCAGGGGACAAGCGGGAGGGCCCGATGAGCAGTTCTTC CATSRGQAGGPDEQFF
- TRBJ2-7 - TRBV2 TGTGCCAGCGACCGGGAGTCCTTATCCTACGAGCAGTACTTC CASDRESLSYEQYF
- TRBJ1-4 - TRBV6-4 TGTGCCAGCCACACATCAAACAACGGAGCTAATGAAAAACTGTTTTTT CASHTSNNGANEKLFF
- TRBJ1-1 TRBD1 TRBV7-9 TGTGCCAGCAGCTCATCCAAGGGACAGGCGAACACTGAAGCTTTCTTT CASSSSKGQANTEAFF
few TRBJ2-7 - TRBV28 TGTGCCAGCAGTCTCCGACAGAGCGAGCAGTACTTC CASSLRQSEQYF
- TRBJ2-7 - TRBV5-1 TGCGCCAGCAGCCCGGGGGGCGGGAGATATGCCGAGCAGTACTTC CASSPGGGRYAEQYF
- TRBJ2-3 - TRBV7-8 TGTGCCAGCAGCTTAACGAGGCTACCGAGCACAGATACGCAGTATTTT CASSLTRLPSTDTQYF
- TRBJ2-1 TRBD2 TRBV6-1 TGTGCCAGCAGTGAGCGGGAGGAGAGTGGAAATGAGCAGTTCTTC CASSEREESGNEQFF
- TRBJ2-4 - TRBV30 TGTGCCTGGAGCCCGCAGGGGGCCAAAAACATTCAGTACTTC CAWSPQGAKNIQYF
- TRBJ2-7 TRBD1 TRBV2 TGTGCCAGCAGTCCCATTGACAGGGCAGGGTCGTACGAGCAGTACTTC CASSPIDRAGSYEQYF
- TRBJ2-7 TRBD2 TRBV14 TGTGCCAGCAGTTTAGGGACTAGTGTGTTCTACGAGCAGTACTTC CASSLGTSVFYEQYF
- TRBJ2-7 TRBD2 TRBV13 TGTGCCAGCAGCCACGGGACTAGCGGAGCCTACGAGCAGTACTTC CASSHGTSGAYEQYF
- TRBJ2-1 - TRBV5-1 TGCGCCAGCAGCCAGGACAGAACTTACAATGAGCAGTTCTTC CASSQDRTYNEQFF
- TRBJ1-2 TRBD1 TRBV23-1 TGCGCCAGCAGTCAACCCCCATACGAACAGGGGAGCTATGGCTACACCTTC CASSQPPYEQGSYGYTF